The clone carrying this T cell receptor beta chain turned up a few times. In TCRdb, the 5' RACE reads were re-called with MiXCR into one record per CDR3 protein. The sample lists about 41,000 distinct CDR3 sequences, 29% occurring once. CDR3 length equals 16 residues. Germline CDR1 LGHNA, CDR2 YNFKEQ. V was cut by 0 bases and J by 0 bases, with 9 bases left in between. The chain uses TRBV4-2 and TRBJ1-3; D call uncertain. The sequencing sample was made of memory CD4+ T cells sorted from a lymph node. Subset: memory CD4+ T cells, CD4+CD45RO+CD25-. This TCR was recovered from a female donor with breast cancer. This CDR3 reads CASSQEGSSSGNTIYF. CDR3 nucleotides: TGTGCCAGCAGCCAAGAAGGCAGTAGCTCTGGAAACACCATATATTTT.